This T cell receptor (beta chain) was sequenced in a study of monozygotic twins with inflammatory bowel disease. Whole-study results and caveats: Twin pairs that were concordant did not differ from discordant pairs in repertoire similarity, possibly from limited power.

The team made cDNA by running eight separate reactions for each sample. TCRdb reprocessed the 5' RACE reads, with one entry per CDR3 protein and no DNA. This listing includes around 380,000 distinct CDR3 sequences. As regards this clonotype: No antigen is known for it.

Germline loops: CDR1 MNHEY, CDR2 SMNVEV (reference sequence). The CDR3 is 13 residues long. Whole blood served as the source of total RNA, and no T cell sorting took place. This sequence was found in a human donor with ulcerative colitis or Crohn's disease, or a healthy co-twin of an affected twin (not recorded which). Specimen: blood. This chain links TRBV27 with TRBJ1-1; TCRdb calls TRBD1, which cannot be checked without DNA. This CDR3 reads CASSFGGQAEAFF.